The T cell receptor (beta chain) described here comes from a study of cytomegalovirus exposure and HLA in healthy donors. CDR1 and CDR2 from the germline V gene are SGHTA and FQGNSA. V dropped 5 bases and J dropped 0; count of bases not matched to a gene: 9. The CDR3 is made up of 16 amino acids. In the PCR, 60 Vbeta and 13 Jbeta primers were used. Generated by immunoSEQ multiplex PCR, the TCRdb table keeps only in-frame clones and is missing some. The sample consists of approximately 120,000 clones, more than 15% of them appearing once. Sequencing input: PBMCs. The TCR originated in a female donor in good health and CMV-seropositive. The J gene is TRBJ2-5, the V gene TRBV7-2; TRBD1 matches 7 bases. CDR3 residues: CASSPRQGLHQETQYF. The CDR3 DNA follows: TGTGCCAGCAGCCCCCGACAGGGTTTGCACCAAGAGACCCAGTACTTC.